This T cell receptor (beta chain) was captured in a study of blood T cell repertoires in COVID-19. At the level of the study: Some COVID-19 samples were acute and others convalescent; all came from the United States, Italy and Spain. PBMCs, B-cell-depleted T cells, or T cells were the source of the cDNA or gDNA that made up the material.

In the study's own analysis: Quantification of nucleated cells was approximated via reference gene primer amplification. The repertoire was sequenced with immunoSEQ multiplex PCR; TCRdb's copy has only in-frame clones and lacks some. Clonal size and the V and J genes are those of that table, whereas D and trimming came from the DNA. The sample shows 130,000 to 150,000 clones, roughly 76% of them seen only once. Per the germline V gene, CDR1 is SGDLS and CDR2 is YYNGEE. J gave up 11 bases and V 4 bases, and 10 bases lay outside the gene matches. The CDR3 is 13 residues long. The gene calls are TRBV9 and TRBJ1-1; TRBD1 aligns across 8 bases. The sample consisted of peripheral blood. The sequence was obtained from a human donor with acute or convalescent COVID-19. The donor label of this sample is uncertain. CDR3 amino acids: CASSPRGQGEAFF. The CDR3 nucleotides read TGTGCCAGCAGCCCCCGAGGACAGGGTGAGGCTTTCTTT.